This is a list of T cell receptor beta chains from one sample in a study of blood T cell repertoires in COVID-19. TCRdb's copy holds only in-frame clones and misses some; the assay was immunoSEQ multiplex PCR. This table holds some 99,000 clones, 84% found once. Sequences were obtained from peripheral blood. These receptors were collected from a woman aged 45 to 65 with acute or convalescent COVID-19. The CDR3 runs from the conserved cysteine through the conserved F or W. The order of the fields is CDR3 protein, CDR3 DNA, J gene, V gene, clone size, D gene. D genes are given only for firm matches. The listing skips clone size in some rows; elsewhere it reads once, few, many or a size class.

CDR3 protein: CASQDRLTGNTIYF
CDR3 DNA: TGTGCCAGCCAGGACAGGCTCACTGGAAACACCATATATTTT
J gene: TRBJ1-3
V gene: TRBV28
clone size: NA
D gene: TRBD1

CDR3 protein: CASSFSGFTDTQYF
CDR3 DNA: TGCGCCAGCAGCTTTAGCGGATTCACAGATACGCAGTATTTT
J gene: TRBJ2-3
V gene: TRBV5-1
clone size: NA
D gene: NA

CDR3 protein: CASSLGGGYSYTF
CDR3 DNA: TGTGCCAGCAGCCTAGGGGGAGGGTACAGCTACACCTTC
J gene: TRBJ1-2
V gene: TRBV7-3
clone size: NA
D gene: NA

CDR3 protein: CASHKQGGTEAFF
CDR3 DNA: TGTGCCAGTCATAAGCAGGGAGGCACTGAAGCTTTCTTT
J gene: TRBJ1-1
V gene: TRBV19
clone size: NA
D gene: NA

CDR3 protein: CASSLDRPLTGNTIYF
CDR3 DNA: TGCGCCAGCAGCTTGGACAGGCCCTTGACTGGAAACACCATATATTTT
J gene: TRBJ1-3
V gene: TRBV5-1
clone size: few
D gene: NA

CDR3 protein: CASSFQGAGNTIYF
CDR3 DNA: TGTGCCAGCAGTTTTCAGGGGGCTGGAAACACCATATATTTT
J gene: TRBJ1-3
V gene: TRBV27
clone size: NA
D gene: TRBD1

CDR3 protein: CASSEWTGGPNEQFF
CDR3 DNA: TGTGCCAGCAGTGAATGGACAGGGGGCCCCAATGAGCAGTTCTTC
J gene: TRBJ2-1
V gene: TRBV25-1
clone size: NA
D gene: TRBD1

CDR3 protein: CASSFAGTTPDTQYF
CDR3 DNA: TGCGCCAGCAGCTTTGCAGGCACCACCCCAGATACGCAGTATTTT
J gene: TRBJ2-3
V gene: TRBV5-1
clone size: NA
D gene: NA

CDR3 protein: CASSPDSSNQPQHF
CDR3 DNA: TGTGCCAGCAGCCCCGACAGTAGCAATCAGCCCCAGCATTTT
J gene: TRBJ1-5
V gene: TRBV6-2/TRBV6-3
clone size: NA
D gene: NA

CDR3 protein: CASSQALAGAGAGELFF
CDR3 DNA: TGCGCCAGCAGCCAAGCCCTAGCGGGGGCCGGAGCCGGGGAGCTGTTTTTT
J gene: TRBJ2-2
V gene: TRBV4-1
clone size: NA
D gene: TRBD2

CDR3 protein: CASSLHHRVGSTDTQYF
CDR3 DNA: TGTGCCAGCAGCCTTCATCACCGGGTTGGCAGCACAGATACGCAGTATTTT
J gene: TRBJ2-3
V gene: TRBV14
clone size: NA
D gene: NA

CDR3 protein: CASTRDRDSPLHF
CDR3 DNA: TGTGCCAGTACCCGGGACAGAGATTCACCCCTCCACTTT
J gene: TRBJ1-6
V gene: TRBV6-5
clone size: NA
D gene: TRBD1

CDR3 protein: CASSPGWGAWDTQYF
CDR3 DNA: TGTGCCAGCAGTCCAGGGTGGGGCGCATGGGATACGCAGTATTTT
J gene: TRBJ2-3
V gene: TRBV28
clone size: NA
D gene: NA

CDR3 protein: CASSLSGQSNSPLHF
CDR3 DNA: TGCGCCAGCAGCTTGTCTGGACAGAGTAATTCACCCCTCCACTTT
J gene: TRBJ1-6
V gene: TRBV5-1
clone size: NA
D gene: NA

CDR3 protein: CASGLVGGSPLHF
CDR3 DNA: TGTGCTAGTGGTTTGGTCGGGGGGTCACCCCTCCACTTT
J gene: TRBJ1-6
V gene: TRBV12-5
clone size: NA
D gene: NA

CDR3 protein: CATSSRKSPAGLDTQYF
CDR3 DNA: TGTGCCACCAGCAGCCGCAAAAGTCCAGCGGGGCTAGATACGCAGTATTTT
J gene: TRBJ2-3
V gene: TRBV15
clone size: NA
D gene: TRBD2

CDR3 protein: CSARTPLDRKTYTDTQYF
CDR3 DNA: TGCAGCGCCCGAACCCCTCTTGACAGGAAGACTTACACAGATACGCAGTATTTT
J gene: TRBJ2-3
V gene: TRBV29-1
clone size: NA
D gene: NA